The 9 T cell receptor beta chains below all came from one sample that was sequenced in a study of shared clonotypes between healthy human individuals. Repertoires were generated with immunoSEQ multiplex PCR, while TCRdb's copy carries only in-frame clones and drops some. The data contain roughly 380,000 clones, around 96% of them singletons. Specimen: memory CD8+ T cells sorted from blood. The subset: CD45RO+ cells pooled with CCR7-negative TemRA cells. The receptors were gathered from a man aged 25 to 40 in good health.

The V and J genes are TRBV6-4 and TRBJ1-4; TRBD1 might be the D (5 bases). The CDR3 runs 13 residues. CDR1 and CDR2 from the germline V gene are MRHNA and SNTAGT. V dropped 3 bases and J dropped 14 bases, with 16 bases sitting between them. The CDR3 DNA sequence: TGTGCCAGCAGTGATAATGGCGTGGGGGGGCTGTTTTTT. This translates into CASSDNGVGGLFF.

This chain joins TRBV4-1 and TRBJ2-7; 14 positions agree with TRBD2. The CDR3 totals 19 residues. Trimming cost V 0 bases and J 0 bases; bases outside gene matches: 7. Germline V CDR1 and CDR2: MGHRA, YSYEKL. The CDR3 loop reads CASSQEGLAGVMGSYEQYF. In nucleotides, the CDR3 is TGCGCCAGCAGCCAAGAGGGACTAGCGGGAGTTATGGGCTCCTACGAGCAGTACTTC.

The chain employs TRBV28 and TRBJ1-5, with D hard to call. Trimming removed 5 bases at V and 0 bases at J, with 23 bases between. Germline assignment: CDR1 MDHEN and CDR2 SYDVKM. The CDR3 spans 19 residues. The CDR3 loop is CASSTPKEGRVYSNQPQHF. As DNA, the CDR3 is TGTGCCAGCAGTACCCCGAAGGAGGGCCGAGTTTATAGCAATCAGCCCCAGCATTTT.

The CDR3 loop reads CASSLRSNQPQHF. The DNA for the CDR3 is TGTGCCAGCAGTTTGAGGAGCAATCAGCCCCAGCATTTT. The chain carries TRBV27 and TRBJ1-5, with D unresolved. Germline CDR1 and CDR2: MNHEY and SMNVEV (reference sequence). The CDR3 is 13 residues long. The V end was cut by 3 bases, the J end by 1 base, with 4 bases between.

The chain uses TRBV1 and TRBJ2-5. TRBV1 is noted as a pseudogene. The CDR3 length is 13 residues. The CDR3 sequence: CTSSHWRGETQYF. CDR3 DNA sequence: TGCACCAGCAGCCACTGGAGGGGGGAGACCCAGTACTTC.

The chain employs TRBV30 and TRBJ1-2, with 7 bases lining up with TRBD1. The length of the CDR3 is 13 residues. J was trimmed by 5 bases and V by 3 bases; bases with no gene match: 6. Germline CDR1 GTSNPN, CDR2 SVGIG (reference sequence). Written as DNA, the CDR3 is TGTGCCTGGAGCGTACAGGGGAGGTATGGCTACACCTTC. Encoded protein: CAWSVQGRYGYTF.

The gene calls are TRBV7-2 and TRBJ2-7; 8 bases fit TRBD2. Trimming took 5 bases from V and 5 from J; bases not matched to a gene: 8. From germline, CDR1 is SGHTA and CDR2 FQGNSA. The CDR3 consists of 14 residues. The CDR3 loop reads CASSARLASNEQYF. As DNA, the CDR3 is TGTGCCAGCAGCGCCAGACTAGCGAGTAACGAGCAGTACTTC.

The chain uses TRBV5-1 and TRBJ2-3; D call uncertain. This CDR3 comprises 21 residues. Trimming left V 4 bases short and J 2 bases short, with 32 bases between. In germline, CDR1 is SGHRS, CDR2 YFSETQ. The CDR3 DNA is TGCGCCAGCAGCGGCCCATTCCCGGGCATGGGAACTTTTTATGACACAGATACGCAGTATTTT. This codes for CASSGPFPGMGTFYDTDTQYF.

This clone was seen just once. V is TRBV10-2 and J is TRBJ2-7; D may be TRBD1 (6 bases). This CDR3 spans 14 amino acids. Trimming took 8 bases from V and 1 from J, leaving 15 bases between them. CDR1 and CDR2 from the germline V gene are WSHSY and SAAADI. The CDR3 is CASGGRGGSYEQYF. The DNA for the CDR3 is TGCGCCAGCGGGGGCAGGGGCGGTTCCTACGAGCAGTACTTC.